This T cell receptor (beta chain) was found in a study of early T cells in non-severe SARS-CoV-2 infection. Study-wide findings and caveats: Anti-spike CD8 responses were favored in VDJdb matching, and private and CD4 specificities were missed.

The CDR3 consists of 12 residues. V dropped 0 bases and J dropped 3 bases, with 3 bases sitting between them. Germline CDR1 is SGHDT and CDR2 is YYEEEE. This clonotype turned up a few times. Antigen specificity is unknown. TCRdb called the 5' RACE reads again in MiXCR, with one record for every CDR3 protein. The table has 50,000 or so distinct CDR3 sequences, roughly 13% seen once. Source material: whole blood. The TCR was taken from an adult who was a healthcare worker with PCR-confirmed SARS-CoV-2 infection or an uninfected control (not recorded which). J is TRBJ1-1 and V is TRBV5-6; no clear D. CDR3 in DNA: TGTGCCAGCAGCTTGGGGGACACTGAAGCTTTCTTT. It encodes CASSLGDTEAFF. The whole variable domain, filled in from reference TRBV5-6 and TRBJ1-1, reads DAGVTQSPTHLIKTRGQQVTLRCSPKSGHDTVSWYQQALGQGPQFIFQYYEEEERQRGNFPDRFSGHQFPNYSSELNVNALLLGDSALYLCASSLGDTEAFFGQGTRLTVV.